The rows below give T cell receptor beta chains drawn from one sample of a study of T cell responses to AZD1222 COVID-19 vaccine. The repertoire was sequenced with immunoSEQ multiplex PCR; TCRdb's copy has only in-frame clones and lacks some. The sample carries about 100,000 clones, 80% to 90% recorded once. Source: peripheral blood, taken on day 0 of AZD1222 vaccination. The receptors come from an adult in good health. Each CDR3 is given with its conserved first and last residue. A D gene is named only where the DNA matches it firmly. Clone sizes are given selectively: once, few, many, or a class where the clone is expanded.

TRBV5-1	-	TRBJ1-2	-	CASGQSNYGYTF	TGCGCCAGCGGACAAAGTAACTATGGCTACACCTTC
TRBV19	-	TRBJ1-1	once	CASIPWGGEAFF	TGTGCCAGTATCCCGTGGGGGGGTGAAGCTTTCTTT
TRBV7-2	TRBD2	TRBJ2-5	-	CASSSRERGGHETQYF	TGTGCCAGCAGCTCAAGGGAGCGGGGGGGCCACGAGACCCAGTACTTC
TRBV5-1	TRBD1	TRBJ2-7	-	CASSLGVGTGPDEQYF	TGCGCCAGCAGCTTGGGAGTAGGGACAGGGCCAGACGAGCAGTACTTC
TRBV4-3	-	TRBJ1-1	-	CASSQGRGTEAFF	TGCGCCAGCAGCCAAGGGCGGGGCACTGAAGCTTTCTTT
TRBV6-2/TRBV6-3	TRBD1	TRBJ1-1	-	CASSYRQGGAFF	TGTGCCAGCAGTTACCGACAGGGGGGAGCTTTCTTT
TRBV4-3	TRBD2	TRBJ2-3	few	CASSLQASGGPDTQYF	TGCGCCAGCAGCCTCCAGGCCAGCGGGGGCCCAGATACGCAGTATTTT
TRBV6-2/TRBV6-3	-	TRBJ1-3	once	CASSPYLGSSGNTIYF	TGTGCCAGCAGCCCTTACTTAGGGAGCTCTGGAAACACCATATATTTT
TRBV7-2	-	TRBJ2-2	few	CASSFRPPGELFF	TGTGCCAGCAGCTTCAGACCCCCCGGGGAGCTGTTTTTT
TRBV11-2	-	TRBJ1-5	few	CASSLDLGRNQPQHF	TGTGCCAGCAGCTTAGATCTAGGGCGTAATCAGCCCCAGCATTTT
TRBV7-6	-	TRBJ1-1	-	CASRPVGTPNTEAFF	TGTGCCAGCAGACCCGTCGGGACACCGAACACTGAAGCTTTCTTT
TRBV12-3/TRBV12-4	-	TRBJ1-2	-	CASSLNRGSGYTF	TGTGCCAGCAGTTTGAATAGGGGAAGTGGCTACACCTTC
TRBV19	-	TRBJ1-1	-	CASSITGANTEAFF	TGTGCCAGTAGTATTACGGGTGCGAACACTGAAGCTTTCTTT
TRBV15	-	TRBJ2-3	-	CATSRDFGTGSTDTQYF	TGTGCCACCAGCAGAGACTTTGGGACGGGAAGCACAGATACGCAGTATTTT
TRBV5-1	-	TRBJ1-3	-	CASSFDAGENTIYF	TGCGCCAGCAGCTTTGATGCAGGGGAAAACACCATATATTTT
TRBV6-1	TRBD1	TRBJ2-1	-	CASSKATGQGDNEQFF	TGTGCCAGCAGTAAAGCCACGGGACAGGGTGACAATGAGCAGTTCTTC
TRBV19	-	TRBJ1-2	-	CASSMYREPNYGYTF	TGTGCCAGTAGTATGTACAGGGAGCCTAACTATGGCTACACCTTC
TRBV7-3	TRBD1	TRBJ1-6	few	CASSLTGQDNSPLHF	TGTGCCAGCAGCTTAACCGGACAGGATAATTCACCCCTCCACTTT
TRBV5-1	-	TRBJ1-2	few	CARPGPYDGNYGYTF	TGCGCCCGACCGGGGCCGTATGATGGCAACTATGGCTACACCTTC
TRBV30	TRBD1	TRBJ1-1	few	CAWSVTGGTEAFF	TGTGCCTGGAGTGTAACAGGGGGCACTGAAGCTTTCTTT
TRBV6-5	-	TRBJ1-1	-	CASSAPGIGEAFF	TGTGCCAGCAGCGCCCCAGGGATTGGTGAAGCTTTCTTT
TRBV14	-	TRBJ1-5	few	CASSQAPWLSQHF	TGTGCCAGCAGCCAAGCCCCATGGTTGTCCCAGCATTTT